The present TCR beta chain was sequenced within a study of metastatic and nonmetastatic thyroid tumors. Study background: Peripheral blood and tumor or nodule samples from malignant and benign thyroid patients were compared.

Original methodology: In papillary thyroid cancer, a distant-metastasis classifier was built using CDR3 differences across clinicopathological groups. TCRdb recomputed clones from the PCR reads via MiXCR. These V and J calls originate from TCRdb's pipeline instead of the authors' own analysis. The table shows about 24,000 clones, with about 20% occurring only once. This clone was counted many times. In the same sample, other DNA sequences code for this CDR3. In germline, CDR1 is MDHEN, CDR2 SYDVKM. The CDR3 consists of 14 residues. Between the trimmed V and J ends, which lost 6 bases and 4 bases, there was a span of 12 bases. Ahead of thyroid surgery, no patient had received treatment of any kind.

The sample taken for sequencing was blood. The chain carries TRBV28 and TRBJ1-4, with D unresolved. This clonotype was obtained from a female donor with papillary thyroid cancer or a benign thyroid nodule (not recorded which). Some clones in this sample may be carry-over from other donors' samples. The CDR3 DNA reads TGTGCCAGCAGGGCCCCCGGGGATAATGAAAAACTGTTTTTT. The encoded protein is CASRAPGDNEKLFF.